Sequencing of this TCR beta chain was carried out in a study of T-cell reconstitution after alpha-beta-depleted transplantation in children. The germline gives CDR1 LNHNV, CDR2 YYDKDF (reference sequence). There are 16 residues in the CDR3. Trimming stripped 0 bases from V and 4 bases from J, with 15 bases between. Researchers prepared the TCRbeta library using unique molecular identifiers, the study reports. Using its own MiXCR run on the PCR reads, TCRdb lists one record per CDR3 protein. The data hold under 300,000 distinct CDR3 sequences, with around a tenth observed a single time. In its sample, this clonotype was seen many times.

The chain has TRBV15 and TRBJ2-5, with D possibly being TRBD2 (7 bases). The clonotype originates from a male patient aged 2 to 9 who had a stem cell transplant for chronic granulomatous disease, so the T cells may come from the graft donor. Sample: peripheral blood, taken 180 days after TCRalphabeta/CD19-depleted stem cell transplant. CDR3 sequence reads: CATSRERGGGRETQYF. CDR3 DNA sequence: TGTGCCACCAGCAGAGAAAGAGGGGGGGGAAGAGAGACCCAGTACTTC.